Listed below are T cell receptor beta chains from one sample, sequenced in a study of T cells in Graves' hyperthyroidism and ophthalmopathy. TCRdb analysed the multiplex PCR reads with MiXCR anew, one entry per CDR3 protein. The sample has about 840,000 distinct CDR3 sequences; about 38% are singletons. Sequencing input: blood. The source of these receptors is a man aged 18-30 years with Graves' hyperthyroidism. CDR3s leave out the opening cysteine and the closing phenylalanine or tryptophan. Size values are once, few and many counts, or a class for expanded clones, and some rows have none.

j_call | v_call | cdr3_length | clone_size | cdr3_aa
TRBJ2-7 | TRBV2 | 10 | NA | AKPTGGYEQY
TRBJ1-1 | TRBV7-8 | 9 | few | ASSQERRAF
TRBJ2-5 | TRBV11-2 | 13 | few | ASETRGGRKETQY
TRBJ2-5 | TRBV7-9 | 11 | once | ASAGRALETQY
TRBJ2-7 | TRBV5-1 | 13 | NA | ASSLETGILIEQY
TRBJ2-2 | TRBV12-3/TRBV12-4 | 12 | many | ASRRDFDTGELF
TRBJ2-7 | TRBV6-1 | 10 | NA | ASRGLGYEQY
TRBJ1-2 | TRBV19 | 10 | NA | ASARGVNGYT
TRBJ2-5 | TRBV24-1 | 13 | few | ATSDTRDLQETQY
TRBJ2-2 | TRBV19 | 11 | many | ASSIRGDGELF
TRBJ1-5 | TRBV4-1 | 14 | few | ASSQSGTASNQPQH